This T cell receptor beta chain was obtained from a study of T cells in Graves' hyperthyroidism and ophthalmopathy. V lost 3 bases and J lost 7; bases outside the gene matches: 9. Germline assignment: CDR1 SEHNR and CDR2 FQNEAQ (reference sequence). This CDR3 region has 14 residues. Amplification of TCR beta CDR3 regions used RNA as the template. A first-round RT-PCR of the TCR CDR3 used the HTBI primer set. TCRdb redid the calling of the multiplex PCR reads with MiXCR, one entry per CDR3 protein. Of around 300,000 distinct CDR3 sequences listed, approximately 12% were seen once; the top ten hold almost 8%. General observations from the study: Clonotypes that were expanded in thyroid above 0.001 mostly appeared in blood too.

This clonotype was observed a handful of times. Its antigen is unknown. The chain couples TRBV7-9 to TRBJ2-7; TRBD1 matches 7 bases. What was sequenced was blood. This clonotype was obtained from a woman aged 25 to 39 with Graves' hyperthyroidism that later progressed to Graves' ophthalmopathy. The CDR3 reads CASSFGNRGVEQYF. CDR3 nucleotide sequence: TGTGCCAGCAGCTTCGGGAACAGGGGAGTTGAGCAGTACTTC.